Each of the 16 T cell receptor beta chains below was sequenced from the same sample in a study of early T cells in non-severe SARS-CoV-2 infection. Each CDR3 protein is one row after TCRdb ran MiXCR on the 5' RACE reads. The profile shows 50,000 to 60,000 distinct CDR3 sequences, 7% to 10% of them singletons. Sequencing used whole blood. These receptors were obtained from an adult who was a healthcare worker with PCR-confirmed SARS-CoV-2 infection or an uninfected control (not recorded which).

This clonotype was seen ten or more times. The CDR3 DNA reads TGTGCCTGGAGTTCGATAGGTAACCTCTTTGATACGCAGTATTTT. This sequence encodes CAWSSIGNLFDTQYF. This sequence joins TRBV30 and TRBJ2-3; D is undetermined. V was clipped by 2 bases and J by 6 bases, with 18 bases between them. Germline V gene sequence: CDR1 GTSNPN, CDR2 SVGIG (reference sequence). There are 15 residues in the CDR3.

The rearrangement uses TRBV28 and TRBJ2-2, with D perhaps matching TRBD2 (6 bases). V was cut by 5 bases and J by 4 bases, with 17 bases left in between. Germline-derived CDR1 and CDR2 are MDHEN and SYDVKM. This CDR3 has 16 amino acids. The CDR3 coding sequence is TGTGCCAGCAGTAAATGGAGGGGCCCTTCCACCGGGGAGCTGTTTTTT. As protein: CASSKWRGPSTGELFF. The variable domain in full, with the rest retrieved from reference TRBV28 and TRBJ2-2, is DVKVTQSSRYLVKRTGEKVFLECVQDMDHENMFWYRQDPGLGLRLIYFSYDVKMKEKGDIPEGYSVSREKKERFSLILESASTNQTSMYLCASSKWRGPSTGELFFGEGSRLTVL.

This clonotype showed up just a few times. CDR3 bases: TGTGCCAGCAGCCTCTTGACTAGCGGGGAGCAGTACTTC. It encodes CASSLLTSGEQYF. The J gene is TRBJ2-7, the V gene TRBV3-1, with 10 bases lining up with TRBD2. In germline, CDR1 is LGHDT, CDR2 YNNKEL (reference sequence). The CDR3 has 13 residues. The ends lost 4 bases at V and 7 bases at J; junction bases unmatched: 4.

This clonotype came up many times. The rearrangement links TRBV29-1 to TRBJ1-2; 7 bases fit TRBD1. V trimming: 6 bases; J trimming: 6 bases; junction bases outside the gene matches: 7. The germline V gene has CDR1 SQVTM and CDR2 ANQGSEA. The CDR3 runs 12 residues. CDR3 DNA: TGCAGCGTGAGGGGGCAGGTGAATGGCTACACCTTC. Residues: CSVRGQVNGYTF.

This clonotype was found many times. J is TRBJ2-5 and V is TRBV13; TRBD2 aligns across 12 bases. After removal of 5 bases from V and 2 bases from J, the junction contained 12 bases not matched to a gene. Per the germline V gene, CDR1 is PRHDT and CDR2 is FYEKMQ (reference sequence). CDR3 length: 18 amino acids. This CDR3 is CASSPWASGGAIQETQYF. CDR3 DNA sequence: TGTGCCAGCAGCCCTTGGGCTAGCGGGGGGGCGATACAAGAGACCCAGTACTTC.

The rearrangement uses TRBV4-1 and TRBJ1-5, with D uncertain. This CDR3 is 15 amino acids long. Trimming took off 1 base at V and 6 bases at J, with 13 bases between the two ends. CDR1 MGHRA and CDR2 YSYEKL come from the germline V gene. CDR3 residues: CASSQGVDLAQPQHF. The CDR3 DNA reads as TGCGCCAGCAGCCAAGGGGTAGATCTTGCTCAGCCCCAGCATTTT.

Ten or more counts support this clonotype. The chain employs TRBV20-1 and TRBJ1-6; 7 bases align to TRBD1. The CDR3 spans 13 residues. Germline CDR1 is DFQATT and CDR2 is SNEGSKA (reference sequence). The V and J ends lost 6 bases and 10 bases, in that order; junction bases with no gene match: 9. CDR3 loop: CSAGEGANSPLHF. The CDR3 region has the DNA TGCAGTGCCGGCGAGGGGGCTAACTCACCCCTCCACTTT.

The rearrangement links TRBV6-2 or TRBV6-3 to TRBJ2-3; 9 nucleotides line up with TRBD1. Losses at the gene ends were 3 bases for V and 2 bases for J; bases not matched to a gene: 3. The CDR3 has 15 residues. Germline V gene lookup returns CDR1 MNHEY and CDR2 SVGEGT. The CDR3 bases are TGTGCCAGCAGTTATGGGACAGGGCCCACAGATACGCAGTATTTT. It codes for CASSYGTGPTDTQYF.

This clonotype was detected ten times or more. The V gene is TRBV7-7, the J gene TRBJ1-1; no definite D call. Germline CDR1 is SSHAT and CDR2 is FNYEAQ (reference sequence). This CDR3 comprises 13 residues. Deletions cut 6 bases from V and 0 bases from J, with 8 bases between. The chain's CDR3 is CASSIDLNTEAFF. In nucleotides, the CDR3 is TGTGCCAGCAGTATCGATCTGAACACTGAAGCTTTCTTT.

This clonotype was seen at least ten times. This sequence joins TRBV6-1 and TRBJ1-4; D call uncertain. The CDR3 length is 16 residues. The ends were cut back, 0 bases at V and 7 bases at J, with 15 bases in the middle. Germline V gene lookup returns CDR1 MNHNS and CDR2 SASEGT. The CDR3 loop reads CASSEAGPGRREKLFF. Here the CDR3 DNA reads TGTGCCAGCAGTGAAGCTGGCCCGGGGAGGCGTGAAAAACTGTTTTTT.

The chain couples TRBV11-2 to TRBJ2-3; 14 positions match TRBD2. Trimming at V came to 4 bases and at J to 2 bases, leaving 14 bases not matched to a gene. The CDR3 runs to 20 residues. Germline CDR1 and CDR2: SGHAT and FQNNGV. The DNA for the CDR3 is TGTGCCAGCAGCTCCCCGCTAGGGGGACTAGCGGGGGAACCCACAGATACGCAGTATTTT. It yields the protein CASSSPLGGLAGEPTDTQYF.

The rearrangement uses TRBV29-1 and TRBJ2-1; D is unresolved. The V gene lost 4 bases and the J gene lost 6 bases, with 7 bases spanning the gap. Per germline, CDR1 SQVTM and CDR2 ANQGSEA. The length of the CDR3 is 11 residues. CDR3 DNA sequence: TGCAGCGTTGGTTCAGGCAATGAGCAGTTCTTC. It translates to CSVGSGNEQFF.

The chain carries TRBV4-1 and TRBJ1-4; a possible D gene is TRBD1 (6 bases). Looked up from germline, CDR1 is MGHRA and CDR2 is YSYEKL. V lost 4 bases, J lost 8 bases, and 17 bases lay in between. The CDR3 covers 15 residues. The CDR3 here is CASSLPQQGNEKLFF. The CDR3 nucleotides are TGCGCCAGCAGCCTGCCCCAACAGGGAAACGAAAAACTGTTTTTT.

In its sample, this clonotype was seen a few times. The gene calls are TRBV23-1 and TRBJ2-7; D is unresolved. TRBV23-1 is labeled an ORF, and its function is uncertain. The CDR3 spans 12 residues. V lost 4 bases, J lost 6 bases, and 10 bases lay in between. CDR3 in DNA: TGCGCCAGCAGTCTCGCCTGTGGCGAGCAGTACTTC. This translates into CASSLACGEQYF.

The chain employs TRBV27 and TRBJ2-7; D is ambiguous. Trimming pared 2 bases from V and 2 bases from J, leaving 10 bases between. CDR3 length equals 14 residues. Germline V gene sequence: CDR1 MNHEY, CDR2 SMNVEV (reference sequence). The CDR3 region is CASSLDPATYEQYF. CDR3 sequence (DNA): TGTGCCAGCAGTTTAGACCCAGCAACCTACGAGCAGTACTTC.

This clonotype was seen many times. V is TRBV6-6 and J is TRBJ1-6; no reliable D call. Germline V gives CDR1 MNHNY, CDR2 SVGAGI (reference sequence). The germline V and J ends were trimmed by 4 bases and 10 bases, with 8 bases remaining between them. The CDR3 extends over 12 amino acids. The CDR3 here is CASSSSVSPLHF. The CDR3 nucleotides are TGTGCCAGCAGTTCGTCAGTATCACCCCTCCACTTT.